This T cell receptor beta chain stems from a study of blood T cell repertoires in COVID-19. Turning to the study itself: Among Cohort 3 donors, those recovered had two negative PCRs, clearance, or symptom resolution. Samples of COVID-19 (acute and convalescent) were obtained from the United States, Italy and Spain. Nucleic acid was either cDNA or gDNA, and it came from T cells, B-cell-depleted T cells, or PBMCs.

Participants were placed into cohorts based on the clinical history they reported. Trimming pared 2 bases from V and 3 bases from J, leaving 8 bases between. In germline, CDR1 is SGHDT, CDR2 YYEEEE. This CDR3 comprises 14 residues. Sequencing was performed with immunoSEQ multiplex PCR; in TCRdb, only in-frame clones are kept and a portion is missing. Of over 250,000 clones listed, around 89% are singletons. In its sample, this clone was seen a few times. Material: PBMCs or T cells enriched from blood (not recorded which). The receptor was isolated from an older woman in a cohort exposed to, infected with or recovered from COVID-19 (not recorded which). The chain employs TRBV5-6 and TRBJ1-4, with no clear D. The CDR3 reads CASSFGRANEKLFF. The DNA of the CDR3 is TGTGCCAGCAGCTTCGGGAGGGCTAATGAAAAACTGTTTTTT.